One sample yielded the 8 T cell receptor beta chains listed below, sequenced in a study of vaccination effects on CD4 cells after COVID-19. Sequenced by immunoSEQ multiplex PCR; TCRdb stores in-frame clones only, minus some. This sample has about 69,000 clones; about 67% occur once, and the top ten carry about 1.6%. Before any sequencing was done, the ViraFEST assay used viral peptide pools to expand antigen-specific CD4+ T cells. With 9 to 11 days of culture completed, CD4+ T cells were isolated. Each participant received a vaccine that was either BNT162b2 or mRNA-1273, given as two doses. These receptors have no identified antigens. The sample in question was CD4+ T cells from PBMCs cultured with HCoV-229E spike peptides, obtained after COVID-19 vaccination. Source of these receptors: a human donor who received a COVID-19 vaccine.

This sequence joins TRBV7-3 and TRBJ2-5; TRBD2 matches at 9 bases. This CDR3 is 16 amino acids long. After removal of 0 bases from V and 7 bases from J, the junction contained 9 bases not matched to a gene. Per the germline V gene, CDR1 is SGHTA and CDR2 is FQGTGA. The CDR3: CASSLTGGGALGTQYF. The CDR3 nucleotides read TGTGCCAGCAGCTTAACGGGCGGGGGGGCCTTGGGGACCCAGTACTTC. Together with reference TRBV7-3 and TRBJ2-5, the CDR3 gives the full variable domain: GAGVSQTPSNKVTEKGKYVELRCDPISGHTALYWYRQSLGQGPEFLIYFQGTGAADDSGLPNDRFFAVRPEGSVSTLKIQRTERGDSAVYLCASSLTGGGALGTQYFGPGTRLLVL.

The chain combines TRBV7-9 with TRBJ1-4, with TRBD1 identical over 8 bases. This CDR3 is built from 16 residues. With V trimmed by 5 bases and J by 7 bases, 12 bases remained unmatched. Germline V CDR1 and CDR2: SEHNR, FQNEAQ (reference sequence). CDR3: CASSPALQGGFEKLFF. The CDR3 bases are TGTGCCAGCAGCCCAGCCCTACAGGGGGGCTTTGAAAAACTGTTTTTT.

The genes are TRBV19 and TRBJ1-1, with 10 bases that match TRBD1. Losses at the gene ends were 5 bases for V and 4 bases for J; bases not matched to a gene: 7. The CDR3 runs to 15 residues. Germline CDR1 and CDR2: LNHDA and SQIVND (reference sequence). CDR3 sequence reads: CASSAGTGAITEAFF. CDR3 bases: TGTGCCAGTAGTGCCGGGACAGGGGCGATCACTGAAGCTTTCTTT.

This sequence joins TRBV3-1 (or the pseudogene TRBV3-2) and TRBJ1-6; TRBD1 is a possible D gene (6 bases). The CDR3 has 14 residues. V was clipped by 6 bases and J by 3 bases, with 9 bases between them. The germline CDR1 and CDR2 sequences are LGHDT and YNNKEL (reference sequence). CDR3 bases: TGTGCCAGCAGTCAGACAGGCTATAATTCACCCCTCCACTTT. This encodes CASSQTGYNSPLHF.

This clone appeared a single time. The CDR3, as DNA: TGTGCCAGCTCACCAAGGGGCAGGGATACTGAAAAACTGTTTTTT. It specifies CASSPRGRDTEKLFF. This chain joins TRBV18 and TRBJ1-4; D is perhaps TRBD1 (5 bases). V lost 2 bases and J lost 7, with 14 bases in between. CDR1 KGHSH and CDR2 LQKENI come from the germline V gene. The CDR3 sequence is 15 residues long.

The rearrangement uses TRBV4-1 and TRBJ2-5, with 8 bases aligning to TRBD1. CDR1 and CDR2 (germline): MGHRA, YSYEKL. This CDR3 has 16 amino acids. V lost 4 bases and J lost 2; bases outside the gene matches: 9. CDR3 nucleotides: TGCGCCAGCAGCCGAGGATCCGGGACAGGTCAAGAGACCCAGTACTTC. It is translated as CASSRGSGTGQETQYF.

V usage is TRBV6-5 and J usage is TRBJ2-5, with D maybe TRBD1 (6 bases). Germline assignment: CDR1 MNHEY and CDR2 SVGAGI. Trimming left V 6 bases short and J 3 bases short, with 11 bases between. This CDR3 has 13 residues. The CDR3 protein is CASSAPGEETQYF. The CDR3 bases are TGTGCCAGCAGCGCCCCAGGGGAAGAGACCCAGTACTTC.

V is TRBV5-1 and J is TRBJ2-1; 8 bases align to TRBD2. Trimming took 4 bases from V and 8 from J; bases not matched to a gene: 14. The germline V gene has CDR1 SGHRS and CDR2 YFSETQ. The CDR3 loop spans 16 amino acids. This CDR3 is CASSRGDGGAFDEQFF. The CDR3 DNA reads TGCGCCAGCAGCCGAGGGGACGGGGGGGCCTTCGATGAGCAGTTCTTC.